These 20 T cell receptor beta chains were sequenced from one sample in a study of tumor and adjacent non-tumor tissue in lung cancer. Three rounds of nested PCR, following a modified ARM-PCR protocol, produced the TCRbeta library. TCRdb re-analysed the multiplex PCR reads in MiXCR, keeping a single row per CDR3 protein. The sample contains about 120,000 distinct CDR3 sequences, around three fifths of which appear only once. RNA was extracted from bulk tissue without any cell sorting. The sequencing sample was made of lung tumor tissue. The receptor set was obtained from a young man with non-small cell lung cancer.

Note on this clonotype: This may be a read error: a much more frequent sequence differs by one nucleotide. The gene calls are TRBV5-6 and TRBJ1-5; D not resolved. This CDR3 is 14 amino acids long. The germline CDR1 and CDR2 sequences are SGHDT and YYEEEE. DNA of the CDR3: TGTGTCAGCAGCTTGGCCCCCACGGGTCAGCCCCAGCATTTT. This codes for CVSSLAPTGQPQHF. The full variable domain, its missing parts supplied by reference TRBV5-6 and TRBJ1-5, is DAGVTQSPTHLIKTRGQQVTLRCSPKSGHDTVSWYQQALGQGPQFIFQYYEEEERQRGNFPDRFSGHQFPNYSSELNVNALLLGDSALYLCVSSLAPTGQPQHFGDGTRLSIL.

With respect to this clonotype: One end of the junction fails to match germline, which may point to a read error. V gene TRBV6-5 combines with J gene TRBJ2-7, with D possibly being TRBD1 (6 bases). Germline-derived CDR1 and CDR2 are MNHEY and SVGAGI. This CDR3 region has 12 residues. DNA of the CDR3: TGTACCAGCAGGGACAACTCCTACGAGCACTACTTC. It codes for CTSRDNSYEHYF.

In DNA form, the CDR3 reads TGTGCCAGCAGCACAGACAGGGCCGCTTCGTCAGATACGCAGTATTTT. Translating gives CASSTDRAASSDTQYF. The gene calls are TRBV7-8 and TRBJ2-3; 7 nucleotides line up with TRBD1. Germline loops: CDR1 SGHVS, CDR2 FQNEAQ. V gave up 5 bases and J gave up 4 bases; unmatched junction bases: 12. This CDR3 has 16 residues.

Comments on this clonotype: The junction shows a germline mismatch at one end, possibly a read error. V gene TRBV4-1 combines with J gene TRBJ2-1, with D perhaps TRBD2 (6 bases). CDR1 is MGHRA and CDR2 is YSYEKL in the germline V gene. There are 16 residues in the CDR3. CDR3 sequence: CASGFLAVSSYNDQFF. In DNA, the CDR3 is TGCGCCAGCGGGTTTTTAGCGGTTAGCTCCTACAATGACCAGTTCTTC.

The CDR3 spells CASSYSPSLVIWTEAFF. The CDR3 nucleotides read TGTGCCAGCAGTTACTCTCCATCCTTGGTGATCTGGACTGAAGCTTTCTTT. The chain couples TRBV6-2 or TRBV6-3 to TRBJ1-1; no clear D. Trimming shortened V by 0 bases and J by 5 bases, and 19 bases separated the two germline ends. Looked up from germline, CDR1 is MNHEY and CDR2 is SVGEGT. CDR3 size: 17 residues.

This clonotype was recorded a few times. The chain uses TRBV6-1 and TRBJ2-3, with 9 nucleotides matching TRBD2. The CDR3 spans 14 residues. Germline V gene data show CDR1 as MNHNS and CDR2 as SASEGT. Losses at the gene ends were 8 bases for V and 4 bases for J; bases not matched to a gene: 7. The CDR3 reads CASRFSGRADTQYF. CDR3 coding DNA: TGTGCCAGCCGCTTTAGCGGGAGAGCAGATACGCAGTATTTT.

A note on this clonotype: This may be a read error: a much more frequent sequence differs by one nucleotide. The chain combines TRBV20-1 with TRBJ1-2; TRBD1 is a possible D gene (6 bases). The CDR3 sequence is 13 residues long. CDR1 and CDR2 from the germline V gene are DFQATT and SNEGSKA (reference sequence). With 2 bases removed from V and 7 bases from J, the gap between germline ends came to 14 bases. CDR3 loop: CSARTEGGAGYTF. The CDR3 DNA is TGCAGTGCTAGAACCGAGGGGGGGGCTGGCTACACCTTC.

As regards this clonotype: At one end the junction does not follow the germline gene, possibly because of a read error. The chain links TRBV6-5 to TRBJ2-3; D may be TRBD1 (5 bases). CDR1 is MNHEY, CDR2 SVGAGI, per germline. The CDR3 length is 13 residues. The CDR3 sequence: CAIAQGVTDTHHF. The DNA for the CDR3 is TGTGCCATCGCTCAGGGCGTCACAGATACGCATCATTTT.

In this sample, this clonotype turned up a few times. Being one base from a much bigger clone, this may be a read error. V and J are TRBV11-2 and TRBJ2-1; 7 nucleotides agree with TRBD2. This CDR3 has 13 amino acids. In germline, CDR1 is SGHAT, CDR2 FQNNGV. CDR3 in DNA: TGTGCCAGCAGCCACGGACTAGTAGAAGAGCAGCTCTTC. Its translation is CASSHGLVEEQLF.

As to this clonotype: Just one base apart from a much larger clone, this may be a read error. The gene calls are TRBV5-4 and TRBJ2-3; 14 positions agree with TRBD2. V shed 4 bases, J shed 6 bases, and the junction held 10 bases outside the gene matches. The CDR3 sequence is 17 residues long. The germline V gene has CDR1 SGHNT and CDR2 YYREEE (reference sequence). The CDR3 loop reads CASSPGTSGSSRDTQYF. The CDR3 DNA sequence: TGTGCCAGCAGCCCGGGGACTAGCGGGAGTTCGCGGGATACGCAGTATTTT.

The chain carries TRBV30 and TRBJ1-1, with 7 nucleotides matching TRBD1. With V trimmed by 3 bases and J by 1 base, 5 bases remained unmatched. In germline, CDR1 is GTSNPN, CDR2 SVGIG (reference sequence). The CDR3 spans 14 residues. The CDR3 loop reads CAWRDRVGNTEAFF. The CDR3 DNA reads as TGTGCCTGGAGAGACAGGGTTGGGAACACTGAAGCTTTCTTT.

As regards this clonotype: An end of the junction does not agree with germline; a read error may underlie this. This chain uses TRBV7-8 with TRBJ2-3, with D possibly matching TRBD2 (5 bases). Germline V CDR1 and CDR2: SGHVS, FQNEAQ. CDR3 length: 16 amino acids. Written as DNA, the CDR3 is TGTGCCAGCAGTTTATTCTCCTGGAGCGGCACATATACGCAGTATTTT. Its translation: CASSLFSWSGTYTQYF. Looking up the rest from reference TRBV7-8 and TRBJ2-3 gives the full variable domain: GAGVSQSPRYKVAKRGQDVALRCDPISGHVSLFWYQQALGQGPEFLTYFQNEAQLDKSGLPSDRFFAERPEGSVSTLKIQRTQQEDSAVYLCASSLFSWSGTYTQYFGPGTRLTVL.

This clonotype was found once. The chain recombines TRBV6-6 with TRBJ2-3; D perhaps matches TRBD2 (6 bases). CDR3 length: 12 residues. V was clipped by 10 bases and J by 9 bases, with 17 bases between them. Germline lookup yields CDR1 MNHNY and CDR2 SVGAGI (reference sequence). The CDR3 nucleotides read TGTGCCACCAGCTTAGCGGAAGACACGCAGTATTTT. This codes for CATSLAEDTQYF.

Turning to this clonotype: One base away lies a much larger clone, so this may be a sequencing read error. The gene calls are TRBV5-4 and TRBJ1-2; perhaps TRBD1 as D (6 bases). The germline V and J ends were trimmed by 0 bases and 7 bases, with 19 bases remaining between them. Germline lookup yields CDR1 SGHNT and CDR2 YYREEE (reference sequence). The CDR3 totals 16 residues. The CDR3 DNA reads TGTGCCAGCAGCTTGGGGGCAGGGGACCTAGATGCTGGCTACACCTTC. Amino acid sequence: CASSLGAGDLDAGYTF.

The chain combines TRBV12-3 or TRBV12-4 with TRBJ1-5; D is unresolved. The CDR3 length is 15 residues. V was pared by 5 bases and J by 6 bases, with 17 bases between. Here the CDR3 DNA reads TGTGCCAGCAGTCACCATGTGGCGATACGTCAGCCCCAGCATTTT. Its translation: CASSHHVAIRQPQHF.

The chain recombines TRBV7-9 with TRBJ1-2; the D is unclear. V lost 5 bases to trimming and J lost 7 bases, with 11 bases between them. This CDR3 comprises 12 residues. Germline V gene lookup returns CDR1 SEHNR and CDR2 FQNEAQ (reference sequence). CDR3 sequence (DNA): TGTGCCAGCAGCATCAATAAAGGTGGCTACACCTTC. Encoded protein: CASSINKGGYTF.

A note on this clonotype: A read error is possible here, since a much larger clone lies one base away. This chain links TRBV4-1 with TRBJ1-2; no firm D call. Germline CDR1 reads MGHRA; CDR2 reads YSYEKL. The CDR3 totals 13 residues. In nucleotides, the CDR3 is TGCGCCAGCAGCCTGGTTGAGGACGCGAGCTACATCTTC. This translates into CASSLVEDASYIF.

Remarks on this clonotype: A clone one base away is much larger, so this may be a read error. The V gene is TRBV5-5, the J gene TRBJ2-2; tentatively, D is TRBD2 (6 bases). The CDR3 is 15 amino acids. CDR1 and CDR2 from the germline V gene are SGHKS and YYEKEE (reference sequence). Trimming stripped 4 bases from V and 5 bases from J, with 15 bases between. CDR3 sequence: CASSPPGGETGELFF. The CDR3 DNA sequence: TGTGCCAGCAGCCCGCCGGGCGGGGAGACCGGGGAGCTGTTTTTT.

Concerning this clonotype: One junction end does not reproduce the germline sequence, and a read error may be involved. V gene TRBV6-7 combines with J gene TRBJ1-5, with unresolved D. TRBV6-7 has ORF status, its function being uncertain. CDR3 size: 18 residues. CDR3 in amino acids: CASSYSRKRESSNLPQHF. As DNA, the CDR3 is TGTGCCAGCAGTTACTCGAGGAAAAGGGAATCCAGCAATCTGCCCCAGCATTTT.

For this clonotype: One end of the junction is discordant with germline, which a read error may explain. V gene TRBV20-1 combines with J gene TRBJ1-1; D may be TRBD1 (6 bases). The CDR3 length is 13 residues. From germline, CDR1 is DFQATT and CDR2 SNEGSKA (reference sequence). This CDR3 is CTARVRGYTEAFF. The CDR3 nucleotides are TGCACTGCCAGGGTGAGGGGGTACACCGAAGCTTTCTTT.